The 6 T cell receptor beta chains below come from one sample, sequenced in a study of T-cell memory formation after mild COVID-19. Each CDR3 protein is one row after TCRdb ran MiXCR on the 5' RACE reads. Counted here are about 440,000 distinct CDR3 sequences, 20% occurring once; the ten biggest clones make up about 8.8%. The source material was PBMCs or a T cell subset sorted from them (not recorded which). These receptors were collected from an adult woman who had mild COVID-19 (a few samples of this study predate the infection). Cell type and time point are not known.

The chain is built from TRBV18 and TRBJ1-1; 8 bases line up with TRBD1. CDR1 is KGHSH and CDR2 is LQKENI in the germline V gene. With V trimmed by 5 bases and J by 4 bases, 6 bases remained unmatched. The CDR3 has 14 residues. The CDR3 DNA sequence: TGTGCCAGCTCAACGGATACAGGGGGCACTGAAGCTTTCTTT. It is translated as CASSTDTGGTEAFF.

This clonotype has only a few counts. V and J are TRBV7-9 and TRBJ2-2; 10 bases align to TRBD2. Trimming removed 4 bases from V and 3 bases from J; junction bases left unmatched: 5. The CDR3 is made up of 16 amino acids. Germline-derived CDR1 and CDR2 are SEHNR and FQNEAQ (reference sequence). CDR3 sequence: CASSSTGLAYTGELFF. The CDR3 bases are TGTGCCAGCAGCTCAACGGGACTAGCGTACACCGGGGAGCTGTTTTTT.

This clonotype was detected only a few times. The V and J genes are TRBV6-6 and TRBJ2-7; a possible D gene is TRBD2 (5 bases). CDR3 length equals 16 residues. V lost 0 bases and J lost 3, with 15 bases in between. Germline V gives CDR1 MNHNY, CDR2 SVGAGI (reference sequence). The CDR3 bases are TGTGCCAGCAGTTACTCCCCGGGAAGTAGGGACTACGAGCAGTACTTC. Translated, it gives CASSYSPGSRDYEQYF.

This clonotype was detected a few times. The chain carries TRBV13 and TRBJ1-2; TRBD1 might be the D (5 bases). Trimming took off 2 bases at V and 8 bases at J, with 21 bases between the two ends. The V gene's germline CDR1 is PRHDT and CDR2 FYEKMQ (reference sequence). The CDR3 has 16 amino acids. This chain's CDR3 is CASSLLMASRAGGYTF. CDR3 nucleotides: TGTGCCAGCAGCTTATTAATGGCGTCCAGGGCAGGCGGCTACACCTTC.

CDR3: CASSQDPEGNEQFF. The CDR3 DNA sequence: TGTGCCAGCAGCCAAGATCCAGAGGGCAATGAGCAGTTCTTC. The genes are TRBV4-2 and TRBJ2-1, with D perhaps matching TRBD2 (5 bases). The V gene lost 0 bases and the J gene lost 6 bases, with 9 bases spanning the gap. The CDR3 spans 14 residues. Germline lookup yields CDR1 LGHNA and CDR2 YNFKEQ.

The CDR3 is CSVEQGQLFF. As DNA, the CDR3 is TGCAGCGTTGAACAGGGCCAACTGTTTTTT. The chain combines TRBV29-1 with TRBJ1-4; D is possibly TRBD1 (5 bases). The CDR3 runs 10 residues. The V end lost 2 bases, the J end lost 12 bases, and 7 bases lay between the germline ends. The germline gives CDR1 SQVTM, CDR2 ANQGSEA.